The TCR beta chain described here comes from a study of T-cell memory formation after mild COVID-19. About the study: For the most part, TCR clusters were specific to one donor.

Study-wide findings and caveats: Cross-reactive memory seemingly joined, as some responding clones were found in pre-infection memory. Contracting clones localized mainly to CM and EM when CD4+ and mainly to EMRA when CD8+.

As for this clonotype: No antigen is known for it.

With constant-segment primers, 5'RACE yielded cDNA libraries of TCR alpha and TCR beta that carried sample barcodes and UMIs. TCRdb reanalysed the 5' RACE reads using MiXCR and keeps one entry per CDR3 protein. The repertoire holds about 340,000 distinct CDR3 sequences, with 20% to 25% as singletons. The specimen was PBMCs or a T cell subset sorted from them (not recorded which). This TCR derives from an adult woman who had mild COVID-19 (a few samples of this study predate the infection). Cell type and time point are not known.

DNA of the CDR3: TGCGCCAGCAGCTTGGAACTAGCGGCATTAAGCACAGATACGCAGTATTTT. Protein product: CASSLELAALSTDTQYF. The V call is TRBV5-1, the J call TRBJ2-3; 8 nucleotides match TRBD2. V was clipped by 0 bases and J by 0 bases; unmatched bases: 6. From germline, CDR1 is SGHRS and CDR2 YFSETQ. The CDR3 length is 17 residues.